The source of this T cell receptor (beta chain) is a study of vaccination effects on CD4 cells after COVID-19. The J segment lost 7 bases and the V segment lost 5 bases, leaving 8 bases of the junction unmatched. Germline V gene sequence: CDR1 MGHDK, CDR2 SYGVNS. This CDR3 contains 15 residues. With the ViraFEST assay, the study expanded antigen-specific CD4+ T cells using viral peptide pools, then sequenced them. Isolation of CD4+ T cells took place after less than twelve days of culture. Vaccinees lacked prior SARS-CoV-2 infection and tested negative for nucleocapsid antibodies. Assay used: immunoSEQ multiplex PCR; TCRdb lists only in-frame clones, some missing. This sample has tens of thousands of clones; roughly 74% occur once, and the top ten carry around 3.5%. Concerning this clone: The antigen is undetermined.

This receptor was identified in a human donor who received a COVID-19 vaccine. Material: CD4+ T cells from PBMCs cultured with SARS-CoV-2 spike peptides, obtained before COVID-19 vaccination. V usage is TRBV25-1 and J usage is TRBJ2-1, with TRBD2 matching over 10 bases. Here the CDR3 reads CASSPSGRAVNEQFF. In DNA, the CDR3 is TGTGCCAGCAGTCCCAGCGGGAGGGCCGTAAATGAGCAGTTCTTC.